Listed here is a single T cell receptor (beta chain). The sample originates from a study of cytomegalovirus exposure and HLA in healthy donors. A multiplex PCR was run with 60 Vbeta primers and 13 Jbeta primers. Using immunoSEQ multiplex PCR, the repertoire was profiled, and TCRdb retains in-frame clones only, with some absent. Of roughly 100,000 clones listed, about 70% are singletons. Sequenced material: PBMCs. The receptor comes from a man aged 50-60 years in good health and CMV-seropositive.

The CDR3 sequence: CASSTRTGGIASNYGYTF. The CDR3 nucleotides are TGTGCCAGTAGTACTCGGACAGGGGGAATAGCTTCTAACTATGGCTACACCTTC. The rearrangement joins TRBV19 to TRBJ1-2; TRBD1 matches at 10 bases. CDR3 length: 18 amino acids. V was clipped by 4 bases and J by 0 bases; unmatched bases: 11. Germline lookup yields CDR1 LNHDA and CDR2 SQIVND (reference sequence).